A single sample gave rise to the 10 T cell receptor beta chains below, sequenced in a study of blood T cell repertoires in COVID-19. The method was immunoSEQ multiplex PCR; TCRdb's version includes in-frame clones alone and lacks a portion of them. Among over 120,000 clones, approximately 83% were seen once, and the ten largest hold approximately 4%. Input material: peripheral blood. These receptors were taken from a woman aged 55-70 years with acute or convalescent COVID-19.

This chain's CDR3 is CASSQTVGSSYEQYF. The CDR3 DNA sequence: TGTGCCAGCAGTCAGACAGTCGGGAGCTCCTACGAGCAGTACTTC. V usage is TRBV27 and J usage is TRBJ2-7; a possible D gene is TRBD2 (6 bases). This CDR3 contains 15 residues. From germline, CDR1 is MNHEY and CDR2 SMNVEV (reference sequence). The V gene lost 5 bases and the J gene lost 0 bases, with 14 bases spanning the gap.

J is TRBJ1-1 and V is TRBV5-1; D is possibly TRBD1 (5 bases). Germline loops: CDR1 SGHRS, CDR2 YFSETQ. The V end was cut by 2 bases, the J end by 5 bases, with 10 bases between. The CDR3 totals 13 residues. CDR3 DNA: TGCGCCAGCAGCTTACAGGATAGTACTGAAGCTTTCTTT. Its translation: CASSLQDSTEAFF.

V gene TRBV11-2 combines with J gene TRBJ2-7, with 13 bases aligning to TRBD2. This CDR3 spans 15 amino acids. The trim removed 5 bases at V and 4 bases at J, leaving 5 bases unmatched. Germline loops: CDR1 SGHAT, CDR2 FQNNGV. For the CDR3, the DNA is TGTGCCAGCAGCAAGACTAGCGGGAGGTCGTACGAGCAGTACTTC. Translated: CASSKTSGRSYEQYF. Variable domain in full (rest from reference TRBV11-2 and TRBJ2-7): EAGVAQSPRYKIIEKRQSVAFWCNPISGHATLYWYQQILGQGPKLLIQFQNNGVVDDSQLPKDRFSAERLKGVDSTLKIQPAKLEDSAVYLCASSKTSGRSYEQYFGPGTRLTVT.

The V call is TRBV11-2, the J call TRBJ2-3, with 11 nucleotides matching TRBD2. This CDR3 region has 12 residues. V gave up 5 bases and J gave up 14 bases; unmatched junction bases: 6. Per germline, CDR1 SGHAT and CDR2 FQNNGV. The CDR3 is CASSPPLAGGYF. Written as DNA, the CDR3 is TGTGCCAGCAGCCCCCCCCTAGCGGGAGGGTATTTT. Drawing the rest from reference TRBV11-2 and TRBJ2-3, the complete variable domain is EAGVAQSPRYKIIEKRQSVAFWCNPISGHATLYWYQQILGQGPKLLIQFQNNGVVDDSQLPKDRFSAERLKGVDSTLKIQPAKLEDSAVYLCASSPPLAGGYFGPGTRLTVL.

The chain uses TRBV4-3 and TRBJ2-4; 8 nucleotides align to TRBD2. The V gene end was trimmed by 3 bases and the J gene end by 7 bases; junction bases not matched to a gene: 14. In germline, CDR1 is LGHNA, CDR2 YSLEER. The CDR3 loop spans 17 amino acids. The CDR3 loop is CASSQAARREAGNIQYF. The CDR3 DNA reads as TGCGCCAGCAGCCAGGCGGCCAGGCGGGAGGCTGGGAACATTCAGTACTTC.

This chain links TRBV3-1 (or the pseudogene TRBV3-2) with TRBJ2-7, with D tentatively TRBD2 (5 bases). The germline gives CDR1 LGHDT, CDR2 YNNKEL (reference sequence). V lost 4 bases and J lost 6, with 16 bases in between. This CDR3 comprises 14 residues. In DNA form, the CDR3 reads TGTGCCAGCAGCCCTCTTTACGGACTGGGCGAGCAGTACTTC. Protein: CASSPLYGLGEQYF.

V and J are TRBV11-1 and TRBJ2-1, with a tentative D call TRBD2 (5 bases). Per germline, CDR1 SGHAT and CDR2 FQDESV (reference sequence). V was cut by 5 bases and J by 11 bases, with 19 bases left in between. This CDR3 comprises 14 residues. CDR3 amino acids: CASSSQRRPMKQFF. CDR3 nucleotide sequence: TGTGCCAGCAGCAGCCAGCGGCGTCCAATGAAGCAGTTCTTC.

This rearrangement joins TRBV11-2 to TRBJ2-2, with D unresolved. V lost 1 base, J lost 6 bases, and 12 bases lay in between. Germline assignment: CDR1 SGHAT and CDR2 FQNNGV. This CDR3 has 15 amino acids. The CDR3 reads CASSLVRLGPGELFF. The DNA of the CDR3 is TGTGCCAGCAGCTTAGTTCGTCTAGGCCCCGGGGAGCTGTTTTTT.

The rearrangement links TRBV10-3 to TRBJ2-7; 8 nucleotides align to TRBD2. J gave up 2 bases and V 6 bases, and 12 bases lay outside the gene matches. Germline lookup yields CDR1 ENHRY and CDR2 SYGVKD. The CDR3 extends over 16 amino acids. The chain's CDR3 is CAIRATQTSETYEQYF. The CDR3 bases are TGTGCCATCAGGGCCACTCAGACTAGCGAAACCTACGAGCAGTACTTC.

The chain has TRBV27 and TRBJ2-3; D call uncertain. There are 12 residues in the CDR3. V gave up 7 bases and J gave up 5 bases, with 10 bases separating them. CDR1 is MNHEY, CDR2 SMNVEV, per germline (reference sequence). The CDR3 protein is CASTPRIDTQYF. The CDR3 DNA sequence: TGTGCCAGCACTCCCAGAATAGATACGCAGTATTTT.